This record covers a single T cell receptor beta chain. This specimen comes from a study of human CD4 T cells and Enterobacteriaceae. J lost 7 bases, V lost 6 bases, and 11 bases had no gene match. CDR1 is LNHDA and CDR2 is SQIVND in the germline V gene (reference sequence). The CDR3 length is 15 residues. Generated by immunoSEQ multiplex PCR, the TCRdb table keeps only in-frame clones and is missing some. Of some 26,000 clones in the sample, approximately 78% are singletons; the top ten hold around 0.96%. Sorting took every CD4+ cell except CD45RA+CCR7+CD95- naive cells, reaching over 95% purity. The sequenced material came from memory CD4+ T cells from blood. The chain employs TRBV19 and TRBJ2-2; TRBD1 agrees at 7 bases. This TCR derives from a human donor in good health. This chain's CDR3 is CASRVTGTVGGELFF. CDR3 in DNA: TGTGCCAGTAGGGTGACAGGGACGGTAGGCGGGGAGCTGTTTTTT.